These 27 T cell receptor beta chains were sequenced from one sample in a study of T cell responses to AZD1222 COVID-19 vaccine. The method was immunoSEQ multiplex PCR; TCRdb's version includes in-frame clones alone and lacks a portion of them. The sample lists roughly 95,000 clones, 85% to 90% occurring once. This material consisted of peripheral blood, taken on day 0 of AZD1222 vaccination. These receptors came from an adult in good health.

This chain connects TRBV7-8 to TRBJ2-1; tentatively, D is TRBD1 (6 bases). V was clipped by 3 bases and J by 1 base, with 16 bases between them. CDR1 is SGHVS, CDR2 FQNEAQ, per germline. This CDR3 contains 17 residues. This CDR3 reads CASSFRILGASYNEQFF. The CDR3 bases are TGTGCCAGCAGCTTTAGAATATTGGGGGCGTCCTACAATGAGCAGTTCTTC.

DNA for the CDR3: TGTGCCAGCAGCGTAGGCACAGGGGGCCATGGCTACACCTTC. It translates to CASSVGTGGHGYTF. The chain joins TRBV9 to TRBJ1-2; the match to TRBD1 covers 9 bases. Trimming at V came to 0 bases and at J to 6 bases, leaving 3 bases not matched to a gene. The CDR3 extends over 14 amino acids. Germline CDR1 SGDLS, CDR2 YYNGEE.

The V gene is TRBV5-6, the J gene TRBJ2-1; TRBD1 or TRBD2 may be the D gene (5 bases each). V shed 0 bases and J shed 8 bases, with 9 bases lying between them. CDR1 and CDR2 from the germline V gene are SGHDT and YYEEEE. The CDR3 is 13 amino acids. The CDR3 loop is CASSLDRGDEQFF. DNA of the CDR3: TGTGCCAGCAGCTTGGATAGGGGAGATGAGCAGTTCTTC.

The rearrangement uses TRBV5-4 and TRBJ2-1, with no clear D. Per germline, CDR1 SGHNT and CDR2 YYREEE (reference sequence). V dropped 4 bases and J dropped 0 bases, with 11 bases sitting between them. The CDR3 has 15 amino acids. The CDR3 here is CASSEDVRSYNEQFF. The DNA for the CDR3 is TGTGCCAGCAGCGAGGACGTCCGCTCCTACAATGAGCAGTTCTTC.

The genes are TRBV6-2 or TRBV6-3 and TRBJ2-1, with D hard to call. The V gene lost 3 bases and the J gene lost 6 bases, with 9 bases spanning the gap. CDR1 and CDR2 from the germline V gene are MNHEY and SVGEGT. CDR3 length: 13 residues. CDR3 coding DNA: TGTGCCAGCAGTTATCCCTCTTCCAATGAGCAGTTCTTC. This codes for CASSYPSSNEQFF.

This rearrangement joins TRBV7-9 to TRBJ1-4, with a weak D call TRBD1 (6 bases). V was cut by 2 bases and J by 6 bases, with 10 bases left in between. Germline CDR1 and CDR2: SEHNR and FQNEAQ (reference sequence). The CDR3 covers 14 residues. CDR3 residues: CASSLRGTDEKLFF. The DNA of the CDR3 is TGTGCCAGCAGCTTAAGGGGGACGGATGAAAAACTGTTTTTT.

This chain links TRBV4-2 with TRBJ1-3, with TRBD1 matching 8 bases. With V trimmed by 1 base and J by 2 bases, 7 bases remained unmatched. The CDR3 runs to 17 residues. Per the germline V gene, CDR1 is LGHNA and CDR2 is YNFKEQ. The CDR3 DNA is TGTGCCAGCAGCCAAGGTAATGGACAGGGCACTGGAAACACCATATATTTT. Protein sequence: CASSQGNGQGTGNTIYF.

V gene TRBV28 combines with J gene TRBJ1-6, with 7 positions matching TRBD1. The CDR3 has 16 residues. V trimming: 4 bases; J trimming: 6 bases; junction bases outside the gene matches: 9. Germline loops: CDR1 MDHEN, CDR2 SYDVKM. The chain's CDR3 is CASSWRTGQSNSPLHF. The CDR3 DNA reads as TGTGCCAGCAGTTGGCGGACAGGACAGAGTAATTCACCCCTCCACTTT.

This clone was seen more than once but under ten times. The chain is built from TRBV19 and TRBJ1-4; 8 bases are a match to TRBD1. The germline gives CDR1 LNHDA, CDR2 SQIVND (reference sequence). CDR3 size: 14 residues. V lost 4 bases and J lost 7; bases outside the gene matches: 5. The CDR3 nucleotides are TGTGCCAGTAGTAGCCGGACAGGGTTTGAAAAACTGTTTTTT. Translating it yields CASSSRTGFEKLFF.

In this sample, this clone turned up a few times. The chain uses TRBV9 and TRBJ1-2; D not certain. CDR3 length equals 17 residues. Germline V gives CDR1 SGDLS, CDR2 YYNGEE. V dropped 1 base and J dropped 1 base, with 17 bases sitting between them. In DNA, the CDR3 is TGTGCCAGCAGCGTAATGGAGACCGCAACTTATAACTATGGCTACACCTTC. It yields the protein CASSVMETATYNYGYTF.

This chain uses TRBV7-9 with TRBJ2-2; TRBD2 agrees at 11 bases. After removal of 8 bases from V and 6 bases from J, the junction contained 14 bases not matched to a gene. Germline CDR1 and CDR2: SEHNR and FQNEAQ (reference sequence). This CDR3 spans 17 amino acids. The CDR3 loop reads CASGQGLAAPGSGELFF. DNA for the CDR3: TGTGCCAGCGGACAGGGACTAGCGGCTCCGGGGTCCGGGGAGCTGTTTTTT.

The chain recombines TRBV6-5 with TRBJ1-2; 7 bases are a match to TRBD1. The CDR3 extends over 13 amino acids. Germline V lookup: CDR1 MNHEY, CDR2 SVGAGI. CDR3 coding DNA: TGTGCAAGCTCAGACAGGGTGGAGTATGGCTACACCTTC. Amino acids: CASSDRVEYGYTF.

The rearrangement uses TRBV15 and TRBJ1-1; a possible D gene is TRBD1 (6 bases). The V gene lost 9 bases and the J gene lost 5 bases, with 19 bases spanning the gap. Germline V gene lookup returns CDR1 LNHNV and CDR2 YYDKDF (reference sequence). The CDR3 has 14 residues. The CDR3 region is CATENRELFTEAFF. In DNA, the CDR3 is TGTGCCACGGAAAACAGGGAGCTTTTTACTGAAGCTTTCTTT.

The CDR3 reads CASKAPNYGYTF. The CDR3 region has the DNA TGTGCCAGCAAAGCCCCTAACTATGGCTACACCTTC. This chain links TRBV27 with TRBJ1-2; D ambiguous. In germline, CDR1 is MNHEY, CDR2 SMNVEV (reference sequence). The CDR3 has 12 amino acids. Trimming cost V 7 bases and J 0 bases, with 6 bases left between them.

V gene TRBV28 combines with J gene TRBJ2-5; D is perhaps TRBD2 (5 bases). V lost 3 bases and J 5 bases, leaving 16 bases between the germline ends. CDR1 and CDR2 (germline): MDHEN, SYDVKM. The CDR3 contains 15 residues. CDR3 region: CASSFVWNGEETQYF. As DNA, the CDR3 is TGTGCCAGCAGTTTTGTTTGGAATGGGGAGGAGACCCAGTACTTC.

The CDR3 sequence: CASSETIAVFQYF. The CDR3 DNA reads as TGTGCCAGCAGTGAAACTATAGCGGTCTTCCAGTATTTT. The rearrangement joins TRBV12-3 or TRBV12-4 to TRBJ2-3; possible D gene TRBD2, 6 bases. This CDR3 has 13 amino acids. V dropped 5 bases and J dropped 12 bases, with 18 bases sitting between them.

The V gene is TRBV5-1, the J gene TRBJ2-2; possible D gene TRBD2, 5 bases. V was cut by 0 bases and J by 5 bases, with 8 bases left in between. Germline V lookup: CDR1 SGHRS, CDR2 YFSETQ. The CDR3 length is 14 residues. The CDR3 DNA follows: TGCGCCAGCAGCTTGGCTGAGGGAACCGGGGAGCTGTTTTTT. Translating gives CASSLAEGTGELFF.

This sequence joins TRBV5-1 and TRBJ2-3; no clear D. Trimming pared 0 bases from V and 6 bases from J, leaving 8 bases between. The CDR3 has 13 residues. Germline V gene lookup returns CDR1 SGHRS and CDR2 YFSETQ. The DNA of the CDR3 is TGCGCCAGCAGCTTGGGCCCCAGGGATACGCAGTATTTT. Amino acids: CASSLGPRDTQYF.

The chain joins TRBV7-8 to TRBJ1-4; tentatively, D is TRBD1 (5 bases). Trimming took 3 bases from V and 10 from J, leaving 15 bases between them. This CDR3 has 14 residues. Germline CDR1 is SGHVS and CDR2 is FQNEAQ. CDR3 sequence (DNA): TGTGCCAGCAGCTTTAGCCAGGGCGGGTCAAAACTGTTTTTT. Amino acid sequence: CASSFSQGGSKLFF.

The gene calls are TRBV15 and TRBJ2-7; TRBD2 agrees at 10 bases. Looked up from germline, CDR1 is LNHNV and CDR2 is YYDKDF (reference sequence). The V gene end was trimmed by 1 base and the J gene end by 3 bases; junction bases not matched to a gene: 12. The CDR3 has 18 residues. This CDR3 reads CATSRVMASGRVSYEQYF. For the CDR3, the DNA is TGTGCCACCAGCAGAGTAATGGCTAGCGGGAGAGTAAGCTACGAGCAGTACTTC. The full variable domain, completed using reference TRBV15 and TRBJ2-7, is DAMVIQNPRYQVTQFGKPVTLSCSQTLNHNVMYWYQQKSSQAPKLLFHYYDKDFNNEADTPDNFQSRRPNTSFCFLDIRSPGLGDTAMYLCATSRVMASGRVSYEQYFGPGTRLTVT.

V gene TRBV7-2 combines with J gene TRBJ1-2; D not certain. V was clipped by 2 bases and J by 5 bases, with 9 bases between them. This CDR3 has 13 amino acids. Looked up from germline, CDR1 is SGHTA and CDR2 is FQGNSA. The CDR3 nucleotides are TGTGCCAGCAGCTTACCAGCAAGTTATGGCTACACCTTC. This translates into CASSLPASYGYTF.

This chain connects TRBV29-1 to TRBJ1-1, with TRBD1 matching over 9 bases. Germline V gives CDR1 SQVTM, CDR2 ANQGSEA. Unmatched junction bases numbered 7, after V lost 3 bases and J lost 5 bases. CDR3 length: 14 residues. The CDR3 bases are TGCAGCGTTGATACAGGGGGCCGGGGGACTGAAGCTTTCTTT. It is translated as CSVDTGGRGTEAFF.

This clone was seen once. The rearrangement joins TRBV24-1 to TRBJ2-7; D may match TRBD1 or TRBD2 (5 bases each). The CDR3 length is 14 residues. V gave up 2 bases and J gave up 2 bases, with 9 bases separating them. Per the germline V gene, CDR1 is KGHDR and CDR2 is SFDVKD. The CDR3 bases are TGTGCCACCAGTGATTCCGGGACGGCCTACGAGCAGTACTTC. Protein product: CATSDSGTAYEQYF.

The CDR3 protein is CASSLSPTGFTEAFF. The CDR3 DNA reads TGTGCCAGCAGTTTAAGCCCGACAGGTTTTACTGAAGCTTTCTTT. The chain links TRBV28 to TRBJ1-1; D possibly corresponds to TRBD1 (6 bases). V lost 2 bases and J 5 bases, leaving 15 bases between the germline ends. The CDR3 has 15 amino acids. The V gene's germline CDR1 is MDHEN and CDR2 SYDVKM.

The rearrangement links TRBV7-2 to TRBJ2-7, with no clear D. The germline V gene has CDR1 SGHTA and CDR2 FQGNSA. V dropped 2 bases and J dropped 4 bases, with 9 bases sitting between them. The CDR3 runs to 13 residues. CDR3: CASSLTLPYEQYF. CDR3 nucleotides: TGTGCCAGCAGCTTAACCCTCCCTTACGAGCAGTACTTC.

This clone occurred a few times. This chain links TRBV27 with TRBJ2-3; the D is unclear. Deletions cut 6 bases from V and 0 bases from J, with 4 bases between. There are 12 residues in the CDR3. Germline lookup yields CDR1 MNHEY and CDR2 SMNVEV (reference sequence). In DNA form, the CDR3 reads TGTGCCAGCAGAACTAGCACAGATACGCAGTATTTT. Its protein is CASRTSTDTQYF.

J is TRBJ1-5 and V is TRBV4-3; D call uncertain. The germline V and J ends were trimmed by 0 bases and 4 bases, with 10 bases remaining between them. The CDR3 loop spans 15 amino acids. The germline V gene has CDR1 LGHNA and CDR2 YSLEER. The CDR3 nucleotides read TGCGCCAGCAGCCAAGAACTCCATCGGAATCAGCCCCAGCATTTT. This gives the protein CASSQELHRNQPQHF.